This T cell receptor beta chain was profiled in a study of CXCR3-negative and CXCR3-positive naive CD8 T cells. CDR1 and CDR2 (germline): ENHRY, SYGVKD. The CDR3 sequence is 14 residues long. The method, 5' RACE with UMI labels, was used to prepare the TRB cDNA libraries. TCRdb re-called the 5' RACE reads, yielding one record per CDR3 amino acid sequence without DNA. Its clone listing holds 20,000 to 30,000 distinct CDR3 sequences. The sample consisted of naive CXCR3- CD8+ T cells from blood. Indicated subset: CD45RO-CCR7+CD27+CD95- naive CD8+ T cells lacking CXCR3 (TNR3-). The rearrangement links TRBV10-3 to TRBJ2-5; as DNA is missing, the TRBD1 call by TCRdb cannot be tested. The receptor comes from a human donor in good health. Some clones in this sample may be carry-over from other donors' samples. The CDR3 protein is CAISEETGKETQYF.